This TCR beta chain is drawn from a study of blood T cell repertoires in COVID-19. TCRdb's table, derived via immunoSEQ multiplex PCR, lists solely in-frame clones and lacks some. The top ten clones hold about 3.6% of a sample with 220,000 or so clones, approximately 77% of them seen once. CDR3 length: 17 residues. Trimming took off 5 bases at V and 3 bases at J, with 22 bases between the two ends. Germline V gene sequence: CDR1 SGHTA, CDR2 FQGNSA. The sample consisted of peripheral blood. The J gene is TRBJ1-2, the V gene TRBV7-2; D may be TRBD1 (5 bases). The sequence derives from a woman older than 75 with acute or convalescent COVID-19. The CDR3, as DNA: TGTGCCAGCAGCCCAAGCTCGGGGACTATGGGGGACTATGGCTACACCTTC. It codes for CASSPSSGTMGDYGYTF.